This TCR beta chain originates from a study of T-cell memory formation after mild COVID-19. Study observations and caveats: Contracting CD8+ clones were enriched in EMRA, CD4+ mainly in CM and EM.

In regard to this clonotype: Its target is unknown.

TCRdb reanalysed the 5' RACE reads using MiXCR and keeps one entry per CDR3 protein. The data contain about 250,000 distinct CDR3 sequences, approximately 15% of them seen just once; the ten biggest clones take up around 2%. The V end was cut by 4 bases, the J end by 1 base, with 11 bases between. The length of the CDR3 is 13 residues. CDR1 SQVTM and CDR2 ANQGSEA come from the germline V gene. The chain combines TRBV29-1 with TRBJ2-7; D might be TRBD1 (6 bases). Specimen: PBMCs or a T cell subset sorted from them (not recorded which). This receptor was taken from an adult woman who had mild COVID-19 (a few samples of this study predate the infection). Cell type and time point are not known. The CDR3 protein is CSVGRGLSYEQYF. Written as DNA, the CDR3 is TGCAGCGTTGGCAGGGGCTTGTCCTACGAGCAGTACTTC.